Included here is one T cell receptor beta chain sequence, with context. Its target is unknown. Method: immunoSEQ multiplex PCR; TCRdb's copy keeps in-frame clones and lacks some. The repertoire consists of some 7,700 clones, with around 81% occurring once and the leading ten covering 7.4%. Germline V gene data show CDR1 as KGHSH and CDR2 as LQKENI. The CDR3 extends over 15 amino acids. Unmatched junction bases numbered 6, after V lost 2 bases and J lost 8 bases. The data derive from a study of chemoradiotherapy in HPV16-positive cancers. General study findings and limits: Non-HPV-specific T cells did not expand in tumors during treatment, whereas candidate HPV-specific clones and E7-related motifs did. HPV-responsive T-cell expansion during chemoradiotherapy was linked to improved recurrence-free survival in HPV16-positive patients.

The chain recombines TRBV18 with TRBJ2-1; TRBD1 agrees at 10 bases. The specimen was taken from a patient who underwent chemoradiotherapy. This receptor was obtained from a human donor with HPV-associated anogenital cancer. CDR3 in DNA: TGTGCCAGCTCACCAGTGGGACAGGGGCGCGATGAGCAGTTCTTC. Translating gives CASSPVGQGRDEQFF.